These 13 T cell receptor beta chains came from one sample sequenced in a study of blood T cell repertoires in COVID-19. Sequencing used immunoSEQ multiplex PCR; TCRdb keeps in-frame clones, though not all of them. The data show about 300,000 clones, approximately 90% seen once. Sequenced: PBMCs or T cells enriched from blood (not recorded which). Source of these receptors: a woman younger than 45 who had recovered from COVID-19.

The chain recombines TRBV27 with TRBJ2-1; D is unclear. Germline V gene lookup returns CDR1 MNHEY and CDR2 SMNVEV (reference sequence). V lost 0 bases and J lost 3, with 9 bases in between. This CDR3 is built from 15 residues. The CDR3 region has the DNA TGTGCCAGCAGTTTATCGAAACTCGGCTACAATGAGCAGTTCTTC. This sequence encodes CASSLSKLGYNEQFF.

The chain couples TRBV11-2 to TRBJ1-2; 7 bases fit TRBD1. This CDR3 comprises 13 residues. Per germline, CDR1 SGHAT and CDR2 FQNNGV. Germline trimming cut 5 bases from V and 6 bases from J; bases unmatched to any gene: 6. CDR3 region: CASSATGENGYTF. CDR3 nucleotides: TGTGCCAGCAGCGCTACAGGGGAAAATGGCTACACCTTC.

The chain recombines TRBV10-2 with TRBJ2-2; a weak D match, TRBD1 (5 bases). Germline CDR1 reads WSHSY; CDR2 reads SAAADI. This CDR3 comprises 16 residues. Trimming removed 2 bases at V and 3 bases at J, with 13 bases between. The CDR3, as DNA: TGCGCCAGCAGTGAGGGTCAGGGTCTTTACACCGGGGAGCTGTTTTTT. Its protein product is CASSEGQGLYTGELFF.

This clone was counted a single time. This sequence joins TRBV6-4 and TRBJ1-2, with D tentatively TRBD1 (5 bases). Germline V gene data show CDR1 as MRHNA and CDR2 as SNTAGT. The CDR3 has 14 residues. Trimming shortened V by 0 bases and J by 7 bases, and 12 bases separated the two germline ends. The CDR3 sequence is CASSDSPGLAGYTF. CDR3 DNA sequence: TGTGCCAGCAGTGACTCCCCAGGGCTCGCTGGCTACACCTTC.

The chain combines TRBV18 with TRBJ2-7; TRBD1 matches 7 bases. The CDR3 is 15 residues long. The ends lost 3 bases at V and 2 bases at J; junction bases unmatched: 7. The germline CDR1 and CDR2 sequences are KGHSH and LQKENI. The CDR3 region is CASSPRSGQAYEQYF. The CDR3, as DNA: TGTGCCAGCTCACCCCGGTCCGGACAGGCCTACGAGCAGTACTTC.

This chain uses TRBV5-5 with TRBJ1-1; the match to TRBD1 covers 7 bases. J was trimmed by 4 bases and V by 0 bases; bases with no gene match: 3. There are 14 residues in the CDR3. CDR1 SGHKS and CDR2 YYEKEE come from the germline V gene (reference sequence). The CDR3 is CASSLGAGGTEAFF. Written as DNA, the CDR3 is TGTGCCAGCAGCTTGGGGGCAGGGGGCACTGAAGCTTTCTTT.

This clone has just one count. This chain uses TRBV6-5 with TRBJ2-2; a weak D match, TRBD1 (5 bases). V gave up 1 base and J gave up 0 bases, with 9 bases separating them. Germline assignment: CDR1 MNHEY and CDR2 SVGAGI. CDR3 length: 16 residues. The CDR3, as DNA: TGTGCCAGCAGTTACTGGGGCAAGTCGAACACCGGGGAGCTGTTTTTT. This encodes CASSYWGKSNTGELFF.

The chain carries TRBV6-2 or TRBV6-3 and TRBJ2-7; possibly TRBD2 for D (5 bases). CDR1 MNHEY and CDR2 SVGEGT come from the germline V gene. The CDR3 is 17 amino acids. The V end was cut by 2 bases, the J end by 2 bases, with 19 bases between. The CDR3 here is CASSYGVGLVPTYEQYF. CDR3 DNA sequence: TGTGCCAGCAGTTACGGCGTAGGACTGGTCCCCACCTACGAGCAGTACTTC.

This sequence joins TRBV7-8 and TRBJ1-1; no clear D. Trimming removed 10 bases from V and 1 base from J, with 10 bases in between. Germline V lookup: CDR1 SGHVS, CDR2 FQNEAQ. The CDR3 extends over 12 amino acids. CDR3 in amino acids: CAIKHQNTEAFF. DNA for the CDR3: TGTGCCATCAAGCATCAGAACACTGAAGCTTTCTTT.

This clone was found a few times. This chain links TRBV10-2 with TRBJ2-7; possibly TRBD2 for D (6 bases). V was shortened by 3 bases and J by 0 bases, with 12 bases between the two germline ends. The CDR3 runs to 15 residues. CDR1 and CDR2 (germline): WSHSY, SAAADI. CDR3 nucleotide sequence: TGCGCCAGCAGTGATGGTAGCGGAAGCTCCTACGAGCAGTACTTC. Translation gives CASSDGSGSSYEQYF.

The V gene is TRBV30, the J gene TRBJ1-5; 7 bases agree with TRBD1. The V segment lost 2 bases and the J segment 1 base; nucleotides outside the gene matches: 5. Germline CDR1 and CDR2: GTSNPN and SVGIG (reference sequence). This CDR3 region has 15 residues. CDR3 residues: CAWSWGQLSNQPQHF. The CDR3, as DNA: TGTGCCTGGAGTTGGGGACAGTTAAGCAATCAGCCCCAGCATTTT. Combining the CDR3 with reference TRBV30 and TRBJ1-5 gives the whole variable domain SQTIHQWPATLVQPVGSPLSLECTVEGTSNPNLYWYRQAAGRGLQLLFYSVGIGQISSEVPQNLSASRPQDRQFILSSKKLLLSDSGFYLCAWSWGQLSNQPQHFGDGTRLSIL.

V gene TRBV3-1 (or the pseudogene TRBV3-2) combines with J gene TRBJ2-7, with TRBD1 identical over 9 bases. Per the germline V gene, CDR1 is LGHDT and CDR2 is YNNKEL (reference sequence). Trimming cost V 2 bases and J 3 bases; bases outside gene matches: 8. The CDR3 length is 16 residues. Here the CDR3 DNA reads TGTGCCAGCAGCCAATTCACAGGGGGCGGTAACTACGAGCAGTACTTC. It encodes CASSQFTGGGNYEQYF.

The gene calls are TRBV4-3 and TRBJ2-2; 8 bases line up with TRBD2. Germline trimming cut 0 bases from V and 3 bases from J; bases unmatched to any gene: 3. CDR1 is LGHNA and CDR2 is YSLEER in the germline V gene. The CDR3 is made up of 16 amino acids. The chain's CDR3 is CASSQELAADTGELFF. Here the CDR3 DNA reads TGCGCCAGCAGCCAAGAACTAGCGGCCGACACCGGGGAGCTGTTTTTT.